This TCR beta chain was identified during a study of cytomegalovirus exposure and HLA in healthy donors. PCR primers comprised 60 Vbeta and 13 Jbeta primers. Authors' processing steps: Later, tens of millions of unique TCR beta chains were counted in an analysis, and about 10 million of them were shared. Clones were read by immunoSEQ multiplex PCR, and TCRdb kept only the in-frame ones, dropping some. D and trimming come from the DNA, and the V and J calls and clone size come from that table. The data hold about 170,000 clones, with over 60% observed a single time. Study-wide points: Common viral pathogens seemed, in a later analysis, to connect with several of the most significant clusters. Within a later analysis, the majority of CMV-associated TCR beta chains appeared HLA-restricted. In a later analysis, at a false discovery rate of 0.05, about 17,000 TCR beta sequences matched HLA alleles.

Details on this clone: The target antigen is unknown.

This receptor was identified in a female donor in good health and CMV-seronegative. Sequencing was carried out using PBMCs.

The CDR3 is CASRRTDRAVPGYTF. The CDR3 region has the DNA TGTGCCAGCAGACGGACGGACAGGGCTGTCCCTGGCTACACCTTC. The J gene is TRBJ1-2, the V gene TRBV6-5; the match to TRBD1 covers 8 bases. The CDR3 has 15 residues. V shed 6 bases and J 7 bases; nucleotides not matched to a gene: 13. The V gene's germline CDR1 is MNHEY and CDR2 SVGAGI.